This TCR beta chain was observed in a study of molecular identifiers for immune sequencing clone quantification. TCRdb re-called the PCR reads through MiXCR, storing one row per CDR3 protein. The data contain about 510,000 distinct CDR3 sequences, over 20% of them singletons. General study points: Clonotypes topping 20 RNA copies carried over 97% of effector molecules but under 1% of naive ones.

This clonotype was found many times. The antigen remains undetermined. Germline CDR1 is DFQATT and CDR2 is SNEGSKA (reference sequence). Trimming stripped 1 base from V and 1 base from J, with 10 bases between. The CDR3 is 15 residues long. This chain joins TRBV20-1 and TRBJ2-2, with D perhaps TRBD1 or TRBD2 (5 bases each). This sequence was found in a human donor in good health. Some libraries in this study had Jurkat cell RNA spiked in. Sequencing was done on a sample of naive CD8+ T cells from blood, with Jurkat cell RNA spiked in. The subset is: FACS-sorted CD8+CD4-CCR7+CD45RA+ naive T cells. CDR3 in amino acids: CSARGDDRNTGELFF. The CDR3 nucleotides read TGCAGTGCTAGAGGGGACGACAGGAACACCGGGGAGCTGTTTTTT.